A single sample is the source of the 20 T cell receptor beta chains below, sequenced in a study of cytomegalovirus exposure and HLA in healthy donors. Vbeta (60) and Jbeta (13) primers were used in the PCR. The table came from immunoSEQ multiplex PCR; TCRdb's copy has only in-frame clones and leaves some out. The table records roughly 170,000 clones, 75% to 85% of them present only once. Input material: PBMCs. The receptors stem from a female donor in good health and CMV-seronegative.

CDR3 DNA sequence: TGTGCCAGCTCACGGGACAGGGGAAACACTGAAGCTTTCTTT. Translated: CASSRDRGNTEAFF. This chain joins TRBV18 and TRBJ1-1; 10 bases fit TRBD1. Germline V gene lookup returns CDR1 KGHSH and CDR2 LQKENI. J gave up 2 bases and V 4 bases, and 1 base lay outside the gene matches. The CDR3 has 14 residues.

CDR3 amino acids: CASSPDRAGTEAFF. CDR3 DNA: TGTGCCAGCTCCCCGGACAGGGCGGGCACTGAAGCTTTCTTT. The rearrangement uses TRBV18 and TRBJ1-1; 8 positions agree with TRBD1. With V trimmed by 6 bases and J by 4 bases, 7 bases remained unmatched. The germline V gene encodes CDR1 KGHSH and CDR2 LQKENI. The CDR3 length is 14 residues.

V is TRBV27 and J is TRBJ1-2; D is unresolved. The germline V gene has CDR1 MNHEY and CDR2 SMNVEV (reference sequence). Trimming took off 5 bases at V and 7 bases at J, with 11 bases between the two ends. The CDR3 totals 12 residues. The CDR3 DNA reads TGTGCCAGCAGTGAGGCGGGGAGTGGCTACACCTTC. Its protein product is CASSEAGSGYTF.

V is TRBV18 and J is TRBJ2-7; a possible D gene is TRBD2 (6 bases). Between the trimmed V and J ends, which lost 8 bases and 0 bases, there was a span of 14 bases. CDR3 size: 14 residues. Germline loops: CDR1 KGHSH, CDR2 LQKENI. Here the CDR3 DNA reads TGTGCCAGCCTCGATGGAGGGAGCTCCTACGAGCAGTACTTC. It codes for CASLDGGSSYEQYF.

The chain uses TRBV14 and TRBJ1-1, with D tentatively TRBD1 (6 bases). The CDR3 spans 19 residues. CDR1 is SGHDN and CDR2 is FVKESK in the germline V gene. Trimming took off 1 base at V and 5 bases at J, with 26 bases between the two ends. The CDR3 coding sequence is TGTGCCAGCAGCCAAGTACGTTTTGGGGTCGGGGGGCGCAGGACTGAAGCTTTCTTT. Translating it yields CASSQVRFGVGGRRTEAFF.

The gene calls are TRBV18 and TRBJ1-3, with D unresolved. Deletions cut 5 bases from V and 4 bases from J, with 12 bases between. The CDR3 runs to 14 residues. From germline, CDR1 is KGHSH and CDR2 LQKENI. The CDR3: CASSFGGSGNTIYF. The DNA for the CDR3 is TGTGCCAGCTCATTTGGAGGCTCAGGAAACACCATATATTTT.

The chain is built from TRBV15 and TRBJ2-7, with a tentative D call TRBD2 (5 bases). Germline loops: CDR1 LNHNV, CDR2 YYDKDF (reference sequence). The CDR3 is made up of 13 amino acids. V lost 0 bases to trimming and J lost 4 bases, with 7 bases between them. CDR3 nucleotide sequence: TGTGCCACCAGCAGAGAGGGAGAGTACGAGCAGTACTTC. It translates to CATSREGEYEQYF.

The genes are TRBV4-1 and TRBJ1-1; D is unresolved. Germline V gene sequence: CDR1 MGHRA, CDR2 YSYEKL. V was clipped by 3 bases and J by 3 bases, with 17 bases between them. The CDR3 has 16 amino acids. The CDR3 DNA is TGCGCCAGCAGCCATACGGCGAGGGCTACTGACACTGAAGCTTTCTTT. This translates into CASSHTARATDTEAFF.

The chain carries TRBV7-3 and TRBJ2-2; D is perhaps TRBD1 (6 bases). Trimming pared 2 bases from V and 7 bases from J, leaving 11 bases between. Germline CDR1 reads SGHTA; CDR2 reads FQGTGA. The length of the CDR3 is 14 residues. CDR3 DNA sequence: TGTGCCAGCAGCTTAGCAGTACAGGGCGGGGAGCTGTTTTTT. Translated, it gives CASSLAVQGGELFF.

Written as DNA, the CDR3 is TGTGCCATCACGGGTCACAATGAGCAGTTCTTC. Its translation: CAITGHNEQFF. The chain is built from TRBV10-3 and TRBJ2-1; D call uncertain. The CDR3 runs to 11 residues. Germline values: CDR1 ENHRY, CDR2 SYGVKD. Deletions cut 7 bases from V and 5 bases from J, with 6 bases between.

The V gene is TRBV28, the J gene TRBJ2-7, with 7 bases fitting TRBD1. The V and J ends lost 4 bases and 2 bases, in that order; junction bases with no gene match: 11. CDR3 size: 16 residues. Germline V gives CDR1 MDHEN, CDR2 SYDVKM. The chain's CDR3 is CASSSPDRAGTYEQYF. In DNA, the CDR3 is TGTGCCAGCAGTTCTCCAGACAGGGCCGGGACCTACGAGCAGTACTTC.

This rearrangement joins TRBV14 to TRBJ2-7, with 9 bases lining up with TRBD1. The CDR3 runs 15 residues. With V trimmed by 6 bases and J by 4 bases, 10 bases remained unmatched. Germline V lookup: CDR1 SGHDN, CDR2 FVKESK. CDR3 sequence: CASRPGQGSKYEQYF. The CDR3 bases are TGTGCCAGCAGGCCCGGACAGGGGAGTAAATACGAGCAGTACTTC.

This clone was seen a single time. The chain employs TRBV7-2 and TRBJ1-1, with D tentatively TRBD1 (5 bases). CDR1 is SGHTA, CDR2 FQGNSA, per germline. There are 14 residues in the CDR3. Trimming shortened V by 4 bases and J by 3 bases, and 12 bases separated the two germline ends. In DNA, the CDR3 is TGTGCCAGCAGCTCGGAGGGACCGTACACTGAAGCTTTCTTT. Translation gives CASSSEGPYTEAFF.

The chain has TRBV5-1 and TRBJ1-3, with D possibly being TRBD1 (5 bases). The V end lost 0 bases, the J end lost 2 bases, and 6 bases lay between the germline ends. The V gene's germline CDR1 is SGHRS and CDR2 YFSETQ. The CDR3 totals 14 residues. CDR3 residues: CASSLGGAGNTIYF. The CDR3, as DNA: TGCGCCAGCAGCTTGGGGGGGGCTGGAAACACCATATATTTT.

J is TRBJ1-4 and V is TRBV7-9; maybe TRBD1 (5 bases). The CDR3 has 12 residues. Germline CDR1 is SEHNR and CDR2 is FQNEAQ (reference sequence). V gave up 5 bases and J gave up 8 bases, with 9 bases separating them. CDR3 coding DNA: TGTGCCAGCAGCCCCGGGGGGGAAAAACTGTTTTTT. Protein: CASSPGGEKLFF.

V and J are TRBV5-4 and TRBJ1-6; D not certain. The V gene lost 4 bases and the J gene lost 12 bases, with 20 bases spanning the gap. The CDR3 consists of 15 residues. CDR1 is SGHNT and CDR2 is YYREEE in the germline V gene (reference sequence). The chain's CDR3 is CASSSATESPQPLHF. CDR3 sequence (DNA): TGTGCCAGCAGCAGCGCGACGGAAAGCCCTCAACCCCTCCACTTT.

V is TRBV19 and J is TRBJ1-6; TRBD1 is a possible D gene (6 bases). The CDR3 spans 13 residues. V lost 5 bases and J 15 bases, leaving 17 bases between the germline ends. Germline CDR1 reads LNHDA; CDR2 reads SQIVND (reference sequence). The CDR3 sequence: CASSGSGGEVLHF. CDR3 DNA sequence: TGTGCCAGTAGTGGGAGCGGGGGCGAGGTCCTCCACTTT.

The chain uses TRBV6-1 and TRBJ2-5; D not resolved. The better agreement between TRBJ2-7 and the DNA end casts doubt on the J call. Per the germline V gene, CDR1 is MNHNS and CDR2 is SASEGT. The CDR3 runs 12 residues. The CDR3 DNA follows: TGTGCCATCGAGGTGGAAGGCGACGAGCAGTACTTC. This sequence encodes CAIEVEGDEQYF.

The chain carries TRBV6-5 and TRBJ1-2; 9 bases agree with TRBD1. There are 15 residues in the CDR3. Germline assignment: CDR1 MNHEY and CDR2 SVGAGI. V was pared by 2 bases and J by 5 bases, with 6 bases of the junction left unmatched. The CDR3 spells CASSYRPGQGYGYTF. The CDR3 DNA is TGTGCCAGCAGTTACCGGCCCGGACAGGGGTATGGCTACACCTTC.

The rearrangement uses TRBV2 and TRBJ2-7, with 8 bases fitting TRBD1. Losses at the gene ends were 2 bases for V and 4 bases for J; bases not matched to a gene: 7. The CDR3 length is 15 residues. Germline assignment: CDR1 SNHLY and CDR2 FYNNEI. The DNA of the CDR3 is TGTGCCAGCAGTGAAAGGACAGGGATTGGGTACGAGCAGTACTTC. Its protein is CASSERTGIGYEQYF.